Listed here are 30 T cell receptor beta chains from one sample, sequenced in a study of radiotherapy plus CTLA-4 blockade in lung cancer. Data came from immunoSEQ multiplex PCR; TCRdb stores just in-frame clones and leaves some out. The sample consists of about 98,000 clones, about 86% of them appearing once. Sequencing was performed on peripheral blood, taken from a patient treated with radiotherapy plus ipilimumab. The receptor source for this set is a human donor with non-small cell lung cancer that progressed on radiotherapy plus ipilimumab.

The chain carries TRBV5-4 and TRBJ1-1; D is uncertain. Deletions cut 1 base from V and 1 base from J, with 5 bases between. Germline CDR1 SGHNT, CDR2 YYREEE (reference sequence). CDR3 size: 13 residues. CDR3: CASSLYRNTEAFF. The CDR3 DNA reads TGTGCCAGCAGCTTGTATAGGAACACTGAAGCTTTCTTT. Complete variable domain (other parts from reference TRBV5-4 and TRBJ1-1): ETGVTQSPTHLIKTRGQQVTLRCSSQSGHNTVSWYQQALGQGPQFIFQYYREEENGRGNFPPRFSGLQFPNYSSELNVNALELDDSALYLCASSLYRNTEAFFGQGTRLTVV.

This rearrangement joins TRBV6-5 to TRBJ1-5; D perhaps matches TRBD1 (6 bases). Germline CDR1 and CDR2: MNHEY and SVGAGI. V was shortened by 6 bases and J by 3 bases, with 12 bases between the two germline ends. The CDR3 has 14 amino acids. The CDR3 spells CASSSTGPNQPQHF. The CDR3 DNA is TGTGCCAGCAGCTCGACAGGTCCCAATCAGCCCCAGCATTTT.

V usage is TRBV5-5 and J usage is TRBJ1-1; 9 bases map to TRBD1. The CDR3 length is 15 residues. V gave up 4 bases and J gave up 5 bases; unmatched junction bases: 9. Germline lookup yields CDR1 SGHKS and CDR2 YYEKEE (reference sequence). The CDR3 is CASSLQGQGGTEAFF. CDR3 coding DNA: TGTGCCAGCAGCCTTCAGGGACAGGGAGGGACTGAAGCTTTCTTT.

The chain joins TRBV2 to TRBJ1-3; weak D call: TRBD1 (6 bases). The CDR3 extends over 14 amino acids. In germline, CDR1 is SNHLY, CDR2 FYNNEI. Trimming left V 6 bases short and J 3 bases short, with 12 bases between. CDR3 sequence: CASSPTGFGNTIYF. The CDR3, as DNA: TGTGCCAGCAGCCCTACAGGGTTTGGAAACACCATATATTTT. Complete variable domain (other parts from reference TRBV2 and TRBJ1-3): EPEVTQTPSHQVTQMGQEVILRCVPISNHLYFYWYRQILGQKVEFLVSFYNNEISEKSEIFDDQFSVERPDGSNFTLKIRSTKLEDSAMYFCASSPTGFGNTIYFGEGSWLTVV.

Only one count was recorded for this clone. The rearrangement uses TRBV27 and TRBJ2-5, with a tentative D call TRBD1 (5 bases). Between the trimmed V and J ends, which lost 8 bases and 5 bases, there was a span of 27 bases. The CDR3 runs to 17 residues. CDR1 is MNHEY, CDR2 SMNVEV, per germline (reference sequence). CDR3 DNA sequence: TGTGCCAGCTCCCCCCCCTCCGCAGGGAAAAAAAGGGAGACCCAGTACTTC. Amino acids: CASSPPSAGKKRETQYF.

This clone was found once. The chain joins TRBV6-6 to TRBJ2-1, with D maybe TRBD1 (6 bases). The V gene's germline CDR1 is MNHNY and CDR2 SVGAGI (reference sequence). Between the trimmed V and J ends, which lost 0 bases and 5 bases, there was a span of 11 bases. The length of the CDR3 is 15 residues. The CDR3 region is CASSYSMGHNNEQFF. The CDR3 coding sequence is TGTGCCAGCAGTTACTCGATGGGACACAACAATGAGCAGTTCTTC.

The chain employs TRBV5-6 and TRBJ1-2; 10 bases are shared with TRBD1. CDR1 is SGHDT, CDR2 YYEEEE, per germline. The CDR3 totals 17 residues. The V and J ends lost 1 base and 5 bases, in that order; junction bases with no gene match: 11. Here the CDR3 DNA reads TGTGCCAGCAGCTTGTACGGACAGGGGGGCCGTCGGTATGGCTACACCTTC. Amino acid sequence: CASSLYGQGGRRYGYTF.

Here the CDR3 DNA reads TGTGCCAGCAGGATATCCGGCGGGGGGCGAGAGCAGTTCTTC. The encoded protein is CASRISGGGREQFF. This sequence joins TRBV7-2 and TRBJ2-1, with 8 bases fitting TRBD2. CDR3 length: 14 amino acids. Unmatched junction bases numbered 11, after V lost 6 bases and J lost 10 bases. The germline V gene encodes CDR1 SGHTA and CDR2 FQGNSA.

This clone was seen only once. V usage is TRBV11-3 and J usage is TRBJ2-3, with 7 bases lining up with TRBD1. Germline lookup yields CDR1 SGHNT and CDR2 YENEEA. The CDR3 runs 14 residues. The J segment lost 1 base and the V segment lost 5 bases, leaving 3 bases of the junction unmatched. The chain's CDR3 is CASSRQGRTDTQYF. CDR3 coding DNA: TGTGCCAGCAGCAGACAGGGACGCACAGATACGCAGTATTTT.

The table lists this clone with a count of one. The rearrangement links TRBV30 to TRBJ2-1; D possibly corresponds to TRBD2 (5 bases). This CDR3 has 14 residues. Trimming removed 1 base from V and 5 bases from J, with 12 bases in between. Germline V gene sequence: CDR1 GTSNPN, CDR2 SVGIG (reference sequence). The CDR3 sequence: CAWSALPGDNEQFF. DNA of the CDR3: TGTGCCTGGAGTGCACTGCCCGGGGACAATGAGCAGTTCTTC.

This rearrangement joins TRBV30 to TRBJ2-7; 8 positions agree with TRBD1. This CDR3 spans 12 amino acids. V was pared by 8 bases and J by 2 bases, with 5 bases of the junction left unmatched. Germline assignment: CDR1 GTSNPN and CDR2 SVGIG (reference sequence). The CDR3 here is CAVDRGTYEQYF. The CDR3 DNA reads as TGTGCCGTAGACAGGGGAACCTACGAGCAGTACTTC.

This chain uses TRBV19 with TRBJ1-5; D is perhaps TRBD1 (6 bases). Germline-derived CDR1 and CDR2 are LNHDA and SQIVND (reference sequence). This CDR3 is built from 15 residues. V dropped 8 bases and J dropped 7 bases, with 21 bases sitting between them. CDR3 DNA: TGTGCCAGTTCAAAACGGGACACGCTCCTACAGCCCCAGCATTTT. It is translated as CASSKRDTLLQPQHF.

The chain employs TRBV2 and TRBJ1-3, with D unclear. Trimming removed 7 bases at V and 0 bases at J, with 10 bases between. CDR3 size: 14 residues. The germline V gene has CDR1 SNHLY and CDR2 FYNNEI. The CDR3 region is CASKGRYSGNTIYF. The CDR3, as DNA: TGTGCCAGCAAAGGCAGATACTCTGGAAACACCATATATTTT.

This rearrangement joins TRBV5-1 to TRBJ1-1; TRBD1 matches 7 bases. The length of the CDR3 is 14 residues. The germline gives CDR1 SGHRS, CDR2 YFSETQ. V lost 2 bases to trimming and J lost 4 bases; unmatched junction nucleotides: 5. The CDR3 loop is CASSLTRQGTEAFF. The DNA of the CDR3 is TGCGCCAGCAGCTTAACAAGACAGGGCACTGAAGCTTTCTTT.

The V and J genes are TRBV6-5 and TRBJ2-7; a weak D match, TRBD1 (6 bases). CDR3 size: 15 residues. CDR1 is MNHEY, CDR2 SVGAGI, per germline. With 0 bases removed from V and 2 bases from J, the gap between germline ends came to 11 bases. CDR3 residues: CASSYSLQGPYEQYF. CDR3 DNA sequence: TGTGCCAGCAGTTACTCGTTACAGGGACCCTACGAGCAGTACTTC.

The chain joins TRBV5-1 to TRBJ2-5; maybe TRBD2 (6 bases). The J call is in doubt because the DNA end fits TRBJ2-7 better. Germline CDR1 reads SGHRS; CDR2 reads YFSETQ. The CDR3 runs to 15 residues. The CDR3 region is CASSPLGRTGGEQYF. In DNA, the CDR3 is TGCGCCAGCAGCCCCCTGGGTCGGACCGGGGGCGAGCAGTACTTC.

The CDR3 sequence is CATRTESRSTF. The CDR3 nucleotides read TGTGCCACTAGGACGGAGTCTAGAAGCACCTTC. The rearrangement joins TRBV6-1 to TRBJ1-2; D gene unclear. Germline V lookup: CDR1 MNHNS, CDR2 SASEGT. CDR3 length: 11 residues. V gave up 10 bases and J gave up 13 bases, with 19 bases separating them.

CDR3 sequence: CASSSGLAGWDEQFF. The CDR3 nucleotides read TGCGCCAGCAGCTCTGGACTAGCGGGATGGGATGAGCAGTTCTTC. The rearrangement links TRBV5-1 to TRBJ2-1; 12 bases map to TRBD2. Per germline, CDR1 SGHRS and CDR2 YFSETQ. This CDR3 comprises 15 residues. J gave up 8 bases and V 3 bases, and 6 bases lay outside the gene matches.

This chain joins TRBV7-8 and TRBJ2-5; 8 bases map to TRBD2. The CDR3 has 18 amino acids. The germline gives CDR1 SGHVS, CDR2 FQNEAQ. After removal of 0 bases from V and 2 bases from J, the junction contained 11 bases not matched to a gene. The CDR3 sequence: CASSLAVSSGLQQETQYF. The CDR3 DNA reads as TGTGCCAGCAGCTTAGCGGTGTCTAGCGGGCTACAACAAGAGACCCAGTACTTC.

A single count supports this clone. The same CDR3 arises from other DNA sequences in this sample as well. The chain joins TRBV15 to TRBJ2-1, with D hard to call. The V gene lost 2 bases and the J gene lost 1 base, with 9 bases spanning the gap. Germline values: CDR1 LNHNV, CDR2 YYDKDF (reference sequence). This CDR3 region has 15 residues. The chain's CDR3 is CATSRRAKSYNEQFF. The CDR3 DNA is TGTGCCACCAGCAGAAGGGCAAAATCCTACAATGAGCAGTTCTTC.

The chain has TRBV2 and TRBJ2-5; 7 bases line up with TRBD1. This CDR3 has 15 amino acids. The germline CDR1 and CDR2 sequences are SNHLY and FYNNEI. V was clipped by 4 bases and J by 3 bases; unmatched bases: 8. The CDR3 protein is CASSGAQGVKETQYF. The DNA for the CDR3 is TGTGCCAGCAGTGGAGCGCAGGGGGTAAAAGAGACCCAGTACTTC.

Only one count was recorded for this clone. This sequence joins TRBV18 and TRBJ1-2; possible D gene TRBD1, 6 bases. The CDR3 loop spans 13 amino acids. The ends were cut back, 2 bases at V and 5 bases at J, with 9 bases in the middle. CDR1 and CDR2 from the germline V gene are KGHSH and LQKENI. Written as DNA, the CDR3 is TGTGCCAGCTCACCAAAGGGGGGGTATGGCTACACCTTC. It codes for CASSPKGGYGYTF.

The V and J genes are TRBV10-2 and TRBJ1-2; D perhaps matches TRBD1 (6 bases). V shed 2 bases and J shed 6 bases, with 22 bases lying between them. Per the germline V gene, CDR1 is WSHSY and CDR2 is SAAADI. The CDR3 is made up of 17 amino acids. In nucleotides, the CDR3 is TGCGCCAGCAGTGAGGAAGGATCGTATTCAGGGGATAATGGCTACACCTTC. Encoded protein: CASSEEGSYSGDNGYTF.

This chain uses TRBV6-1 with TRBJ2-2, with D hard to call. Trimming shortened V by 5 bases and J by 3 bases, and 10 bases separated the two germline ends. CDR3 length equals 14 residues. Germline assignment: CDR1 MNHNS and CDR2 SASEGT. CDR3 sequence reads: CASSSSTHTGELFF. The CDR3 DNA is TGTGCCAGCAGTAGTTCTACCCACACCGGGGAGCTGTTTTTT.

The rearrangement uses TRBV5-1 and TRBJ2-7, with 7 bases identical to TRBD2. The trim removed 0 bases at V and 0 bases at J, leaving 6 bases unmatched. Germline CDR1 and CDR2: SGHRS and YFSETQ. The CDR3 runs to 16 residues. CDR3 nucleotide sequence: TGCGCCAGCAGCTTGGGAGCCGGGACTAACTCCTACGAGCAGTACTTC. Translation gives CASSLGAGTNSYEQYF.

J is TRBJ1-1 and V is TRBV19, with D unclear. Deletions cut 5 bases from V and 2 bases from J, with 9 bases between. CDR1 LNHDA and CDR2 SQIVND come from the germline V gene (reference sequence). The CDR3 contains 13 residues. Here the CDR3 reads CASSPALNTEAFF. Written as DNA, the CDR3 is TGTGCCAGTAGTCCAGCTCTAAACACTGAAGCTTTCTTT.

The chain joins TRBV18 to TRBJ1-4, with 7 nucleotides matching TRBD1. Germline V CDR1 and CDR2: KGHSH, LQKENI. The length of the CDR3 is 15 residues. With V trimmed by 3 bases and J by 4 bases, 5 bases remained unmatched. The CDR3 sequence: CASSPSTGSNEKLFF. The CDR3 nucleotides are TGTGCCAGCTCACCCTCGACAGGGAGTAATGAAAAACTGTTTTTT.

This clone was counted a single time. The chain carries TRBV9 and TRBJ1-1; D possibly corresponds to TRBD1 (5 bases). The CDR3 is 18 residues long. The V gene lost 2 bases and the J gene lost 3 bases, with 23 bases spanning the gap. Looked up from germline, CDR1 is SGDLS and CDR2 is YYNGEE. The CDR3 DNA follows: TGTGCCAGCAGCGTTGGCCAGCAGGCTGGGGGAACCGACACTGAAGCTTTCTTT. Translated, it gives CASSVGQQAGGTDTEAFF.

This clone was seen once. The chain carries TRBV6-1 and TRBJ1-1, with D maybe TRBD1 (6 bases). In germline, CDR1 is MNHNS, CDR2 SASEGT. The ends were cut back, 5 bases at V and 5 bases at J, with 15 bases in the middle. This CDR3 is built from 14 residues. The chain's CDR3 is CASSSTGSGTEAFF. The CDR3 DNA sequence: TGTGCCAGCAGTTCTACAGGGTCGGGTACTGAAGCTTTCTTT.

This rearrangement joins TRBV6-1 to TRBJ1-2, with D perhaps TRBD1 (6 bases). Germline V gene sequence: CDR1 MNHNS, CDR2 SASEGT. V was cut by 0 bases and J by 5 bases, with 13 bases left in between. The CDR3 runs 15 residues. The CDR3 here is CASSEAGGAGYGYTF. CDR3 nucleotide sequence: TGTGCCAGCAGTGAAGCCGGGGGGGCAGGGTATGGCTACACCTTC.